These T cell receptor beta chains were read from a single sample in a study of neurological immune-mediated disorders. MiXCR was run by TCRdb on the 5' RACE reads, yielding one entry per CDR3 protein. The sample lists more than 75,000 distinct CDR3 sequences; approximately 5% were seen once. Material for sequencing was PBMCs. The receptors stem from a woman younger than 45 with multiple sclerosis. The conserved cysteine and the conserved F or W are not part of the CDR3 here.

j_call,v_call,cdr3_aa
TRBJ2-7,TRBV28,AIYPGQGGEQY
TRBJ2-2,TRBV12-3/TRBV12-4,ASSDTGVTGELF
TRBJ2-2,TRBV11-2,ASSSFWAGELF
TRBJ2-2,TRBV11-1,ASSLDQGRTGELF
TRBJ2-1,TRBV7-2,ASSPHYDNEQF
TRBJ1-1,TRBV6-4,ASSDPRSRRNTEAF
TRBJ2-1,TRBV20-1,SARGLGNEQF
TRBJ2-1,TRBV7-8,ASSLVLAGRSF
TRBJ2-2,TRBV5-1,ASSLALDSGVQGELF
TRBJ2-7,TRBV3-1,ASSYTGGIGHEQY
TRBJ2-1,TRBV3-1,ASRPGGSGDDEQF
TRBJ1-5,TRBV15,ATSLPVGIRQPQH
TRBJ2-1,TRBV7-2,ASSLVTGDEQF
TRBJ1-5,TRBV5-1,ASSPGDSGLGQPQH
TRBJ2-5,TRBV27,ASSHRPAETQY
TRBJ2-3,TRBV29-1,SVETSGGVTDTQY
TRBJ2-3,TRBV24-1,ATKGQGASGPDTQY
TRBJ2-1,TRBV19,ASSIGGQGANEQF
TRBJ1-1,TRBV7-2,ASSRQDRATEAF
TRBJ1-1,TRBV3-1,ASSQGTGNTEAF
TRBJ1-5,TRBV20-1,SARRRQGDQPQH
TRBJ2-3,TRBV12-3/TRBV12-4,ASSFGRTDTQY
TRBJ1-5,TRBV20-1,SAREGPGNQPQH
TRBJ2-3,TRBV19,ASARGSTDTQY
TRBJ2-1,TRBV7-9,ASSNSLAPSYNEQF
TRBJ2-1,TRBV12-3/TRBV12-4,ASSSSGLHEQF
TRBJ1-1,TRBV6-5,ASSYFYGGGTEAF
TRBJ2-5,TRBV7-2,ASSFGQTQY
TRBJ2-1,TRBV5-5,ASSRSYEPEQF
TRBJ2-7,TRBV5-1,ASMRGEASEQY
TRBJ2-3,TRBV20-1,SARGAADTQY
TRBJ1-2,TRBV27,ASSQGGQNYGYT
TRBJ1-2,TRBV20-1,SARTFPYGYT
TRBJ2-1,TRBV28,ASRPTSGTHNEQF
TRBJ2-3,TRBV12-3/TRBV12-4,ASSLGPDTDTQY
TRBJ2-5,TRBV20-1,SARGVGETQY
TRBJ2-3,TRBV30,AWSVVVGTDTQY
TRBJ1-5,TRBV18,ASSPHRDSNQPQH
TRBJ2-2,TRBV20-1,SAPGQGASGELF
TRBJ2-1,TRBV28,ASSLGLAGGHDEQF
TRBJ1-3,TRBV30,AWSARHLLSGNTIY